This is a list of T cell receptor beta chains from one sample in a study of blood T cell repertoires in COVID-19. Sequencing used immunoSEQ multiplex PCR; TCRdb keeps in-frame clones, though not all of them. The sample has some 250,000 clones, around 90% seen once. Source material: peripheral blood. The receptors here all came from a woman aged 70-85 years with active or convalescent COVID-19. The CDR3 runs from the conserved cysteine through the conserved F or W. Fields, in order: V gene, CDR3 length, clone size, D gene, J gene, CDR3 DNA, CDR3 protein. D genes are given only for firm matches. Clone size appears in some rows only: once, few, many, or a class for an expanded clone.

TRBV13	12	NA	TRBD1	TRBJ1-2	TGTGCCAGCAGCGTCCGGGACAGGGGGTACACCTTC	CASSVRDRGYTF
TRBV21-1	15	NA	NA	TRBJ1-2	TGTGCCAGCAGCAAGAGGCCGAGGGGGAACTATGGCTACACCTTC	CASSKRPRGNYGYTF
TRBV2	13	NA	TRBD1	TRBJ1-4	TGTGCCAGCAGGGCCGGGACAGGGGGGAAACTGTTTTTT	CASRAGTGGKLFF
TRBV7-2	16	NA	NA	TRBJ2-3	TGTGCCAGCAGCTTAGTATCAGGGAGGAGCACAGATACGCAGTATTTT	CASSLVSGRSTDTQYF
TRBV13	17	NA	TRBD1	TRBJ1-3	TGTGCCAGCAGCCCTGGGCAGGGGGCGATTGCTGGAAACACCATATATTTT	CASSPGQGAIAGNTIYF
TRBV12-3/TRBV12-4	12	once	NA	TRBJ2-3	TGTGCCAGCAGCCCAGGGATAGATACGCAGTATTTT	CASSPGIDTQYF
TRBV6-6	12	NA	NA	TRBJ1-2	TGTGCCAGCAGCAGGGGAGAGCCTGGCTACACCTTC	CASSRGEPGYTF
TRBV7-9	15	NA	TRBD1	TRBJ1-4	TGTGCCAGCAGACAAACCGGGACAGGGAACGAAAAACTGTTTTTT	CASRQTGTGNEKLFF
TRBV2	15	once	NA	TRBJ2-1	TGTGCCAGCATTGTACGGGTCCTCTCCTACAATGAGCAGTTCTTC	CASIVRVLSYNEQFF
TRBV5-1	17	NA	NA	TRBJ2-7	TGCGCCAGCAGCTCCTACCCGGGGGACTCGAGCTCCTACGAGCAGTACTTC	CASSSYPGDSSSYEQYF
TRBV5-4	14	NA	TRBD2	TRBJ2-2	TGTGCCCTGCGGGGGGGCTTGAACACCGGGGAGCTGTTTTTT	CALRGGLNTGELFF
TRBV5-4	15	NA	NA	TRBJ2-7	TGTGCCACCAAAAGTGAGACAGGCAACTCCTACGAGCAGTACTTC	CATKSETGNSYEQYF
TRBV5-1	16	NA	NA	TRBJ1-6	TGCGCCAGCAGCCAGGTGGGGGGATCCTATAATTCACCCCTCCACTTT	CASSQVGGSYNSPLHF
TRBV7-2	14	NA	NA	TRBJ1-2	TGTGCCAGCAGCTTAGTACTCCGAGGGGGTGGCTACACCTTC	CASSLVLRGGGYTF
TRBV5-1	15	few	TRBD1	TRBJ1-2	TGCGCCAGCAGCTTGGCCGGGACAGGGAACTATGGCTACACCTTC	CASSLAGTGNYGYTF
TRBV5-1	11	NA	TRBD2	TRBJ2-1	TGCGCCAGCAGCGGGAGGGGTGAGCAGTTCTTC	CASSGRGEQFF
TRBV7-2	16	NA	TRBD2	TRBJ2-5	TGTGCCAGCAGCTCCTCGGGACTAGCGGGGGAAGAGACCCAGTACTTC	CASSSSGLAGEETQYF
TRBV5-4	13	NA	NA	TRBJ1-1	TGTGCCAGCAGACGGGATTATAACACTGAAGCTTTCTTT	CASRRDYNTEAFF
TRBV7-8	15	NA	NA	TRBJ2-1	TGTGCCAGCATAGGGGGGCCAGGGGGTATCAATGAGCAGTTCTTC	CASIGGPGGINEQFF
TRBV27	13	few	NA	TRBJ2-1	TGTGCCAGCAGTTTAGGGGAGTACAATGAGCAGTTCTTC	CASSLGEYNEQFF
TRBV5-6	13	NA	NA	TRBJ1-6	TGTGCCAGCAGCTTAGGACTGAATTCACCCCTCCACTTT	CASSLGLNSPLHF
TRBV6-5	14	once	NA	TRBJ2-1	TGTGCCAGCAGATCCCTAGGAGGGCACAATGAGCAGTTCTTC	CASRSLGGHNEQFF
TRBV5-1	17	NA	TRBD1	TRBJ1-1	TGCGCCAGCAGCTACTCTTCGGACAGGGGGTGGGACACTGAAGCTTTCTTT	CASSYSSDRGWDTEAFF
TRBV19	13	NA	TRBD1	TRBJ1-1	TGTGCCAGTACTCCTACAGGGGGCGGTGAAGCTTTCTTT	CASTPTGGGEAFF
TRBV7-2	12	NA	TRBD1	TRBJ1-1	TGTGCCAGCAGCCCCCTTCAGGGGGCGGCTTTCTTT	CASSPLQGAAFF
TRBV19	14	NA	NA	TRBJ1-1	TGTGCCAGTAGCCCCACCAACTGGAACACTGAAGCTTTCTTT	CASSPTNWNTEAFF
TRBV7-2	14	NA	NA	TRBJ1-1	TGTGCCAGCAGCTTAGGGCTGTCGGCGGCCGAAGCTTTCTTT	CASSLGLSAAEAFF
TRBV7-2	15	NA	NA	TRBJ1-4	TGTGCCAGCAGCTTAGCTCCCCACGGTAATGAAAAACTGTTTTTT	CASSLAPHGNEKLFF
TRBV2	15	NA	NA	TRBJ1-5	TGTGCCAGCAGTGATCAGGCGGGGTCGACTCAGCCCCAGCATTTT	CASSDQAGSTQPQHF
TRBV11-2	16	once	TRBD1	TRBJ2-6	TGTGCCAGCAGCTTAACAGGGGGCGCTGGGGCCAACGTCCTGACTTTC	CASSLTGGAGANVLTF
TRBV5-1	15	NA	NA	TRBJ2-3	TGCGCCAGCAGGTACCGGACAGCCAGCACAGATACGCAGTATTTT	CASRYRTASTDTQYF
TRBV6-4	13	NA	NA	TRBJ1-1	TGTGCCAGCAGTGTAGAGAGAAACACTGAAGCTTTCTTT	CASSVERNTEAFF
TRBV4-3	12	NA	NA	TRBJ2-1	TGCGCCAGCAGCCGGACAGACAATGAGCAGTTCTTC	CASSRTDNEQFF
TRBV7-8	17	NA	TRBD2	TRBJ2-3	TGTGCCAGCAGCGTAGGACTAGTGTTTGGGAGCACAGATACGCAGTATTTT	CASSVGLVFGSTDTQYF
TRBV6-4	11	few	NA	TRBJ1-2	TGTGCCAGCAGGGCCGGGAGTGGCTACACCTTC	CASRAGSGYTF
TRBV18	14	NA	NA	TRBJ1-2	TGTGCCAGCTCCGCGTCCTACCTCATTTATGGCTACACCTTC	CASSASYLIYGYTF